A single sample gave rise to the 2 T cell receptor beta chains below, sequenced in a study of shared clonotypes between healthy human individuals. Data came from immunoSEQ multiplex PCR; TCRdb stores just in-frame clones and leaves some out. Altogether more than 2 million clones are present, approximately 95% being singletons, with the ten largest covering under 0.15%. Sequenced input: naive CD4+ T cells sorted from blood. Subset given: CD45RA+ positively selected. The receptors originated from a man aged 18 to 29 in good health.

On this clone itself: The junction and the germline gene differ at one end; a read error may be behind it. Other nucleotide sequences from this sample produce the same CDR3. The V and J genes are TRBV5-1 and TRBJ2-7; 7 bases align to TRBD2. Germline CDR1 and CDR2: SGHRS and YFSETQ. CDR3 size: 16 residues. CDR3 amino acids: CASSLSRGISSYEQYF. The CDR3 bases are TGCGCCAGCAGCTTGTCGCGGGGGATAAGCTCCTATGAGCAGTACTTC.

This chain connects TRBV7-8 to TRBJ2-7; 8 bases match TRBD1. With 3 bases clipped from V and 2 bases from J, the junction kept 3 bases outside the gene matches. Per germline, CDR1 SGHVS and CDR2 FQNEAQ. This CDR3 comprises 14 residues. The CDR3 region is CASSFQQGAYEQYF. CDR3 DNA sequence: TGTGCCAGCAGCTTCCAACAGGGGGCCTACGAGCAGTACTTC.